Sequencing of this T cell receptor beta chain was carried out in a study of blood T cell repertoires in COVID-19. The method was immunoSEQ multiplex PCR; TCRdb's version includes in-frame clones alone and lacks a portion of them. The sample holds 300,000 to 350,000 clones, about 90% seen once. The material sequenced was peripheral blood. This clonotype originated in a woman aged 18-30 years who had recovered from COVID-19.

CDR3 region: CASSLADFHTEAFF. DNA of the CDR3: TGTGCCAGCAGCTTAGCGGACTTTCACACTGAAGCTTTCTTT. This chain joins TRBV11-3 and TRBJ1-1; D not resolved. Germline CDR1 is SGHNT and CDR2 is YENEEA. V was trimmed by 1 base and J by 3 bases, leaving 9 bases between them. The CDR3 length is 14 residues.